The 29 T cell receptor beta chains below were found in one sample sequenced in a study listed by TCRdb under 2016. The receptor library was made with RT-PCR. Sequenced using an Illumina MiSeq. TCRdb's own reprocessing of the public reads used fastp at Q25 and MiXCR and kept productive beta chains. Each entry merges the rows of one CDR3 protein and shows their most common DNA and genes. Present in this sample are around 700,000 distinct CDR3 sequences, 11% to 15% of which were seen just once. The ten largest clonotypes hold about 3.6% of the sample. Sequencing input: memory CD4+ T cells from blood. These TCRs come from a female donor in good health, serving as a healthy control.

This clonotype was counted a few times. This chain uses TRBV4-2 with TRBJ2-1; tentatively, D is TRBD1 (5 bases). Germline V gives CDR1 LGHNA, CDR2 YNFKEQ. V was trimmed by 0 bases and J by 0 bases, leaving 9 bases between them. The CDR3 totals 16 residues. The CDR3 DNA follows: TGTGCCAGCAGCCAAGACAGGGTAGGCTCCTACAATGAGCAGTTCTTC. Amino acids: CASSQDRVGSYNEQFF.

The chain has TRBV3-1 and TRBJ2-3, with D uncertain. CDR1 and CDR2 (germline): LGHDT, YNNKEL (reference sequence). Trimming cost V 7 bases and J 8 bases, with 19 bases left between them. The CDR3 loop spans 14 amino acids. The CDR3 sequence is CASTQRDPQGTQYF. In DNA form, the CDR3 reads TGTGCCAGCACCCAGCGAGACCCCCAAGGTACGCAGTATTTT.

There are many counts of this clonotype. This sequence joins TRBV6-2 or TRBV6-3 and TRBJ1-2, with 9 bases aligning to TRBD1. This CDR3 is built from 12 residues. The J segment lost 13 bases and the V segment lost 4 bases, leaving 7 bases of the junction unmatched. Germline V gives CDR1 MNHEY, CDR2 SVGEGT. CDR3 nucleotides: TGTGCCAGCAGTTCGCCGGGACAGGGTAGCACCTTC. The encoded protein is CASSSPGQGSTF.

This clonotype was detected ten times or more. V is TRBV10-3 and J is TRBJ2-1, with D hard to call. V gave up 2 bases and J gave up 7 bases, with 12 bases separating them. The V gene's germline CDR1 is ENHRY and CDR2 SYGVKD. The CDR3 totals 14 residues. The DNA for the CDR3 is TGTGCCATCAGTGAGGGCGGCTTTTTTAATGAGCAGTTCTTC. Its protein product is CAISEGGFFNEQFF.

This clonotype was seen more than once but under ten times. The chain employs TRBV4-3 and TRBJ2-1; maybe TRBD1 (6 bases). CDR1 LGHNA and CDR2 YSLEER come from the germline V gene. The CDR3 runs 16 residues. V was pared by 1 base and J by 6 bases, with 16 bases between. The CDR3 DNA reads as TGCGCCAGCAGCCAAGGGAGACAGGCCAATGGCAATGAGCAGTTCTTC. It translates to CASSQGRQANGNEQFF.

The chain is built from TRBV20-1 and TRBJ2-4; TRBD1 matches at 7 bases. This CDR3 spans 11 amino acids. In germline, CDR1 is DFQATT, CDR2 SNEGSKA (reference sequence). Trimming at V came to 6 bases and at J to 15 bases, leaving 11 bases not matched to a gene. CDR3 sequence reads: CSAQRARGMYF. The CDR3 bases are TGCAGTGCCCAGAGGGCCAGGGGGATGTACTTC.

V gene TRBV12-3 or TRBV12-4 combines with J gene TRBJ1-2; 7 nucleotides agree with TRBD1. The CDR3 sequence is 16 residues long. V lost 0 bases and J lost 5; bases outside the gene matches: 9. CDR3 residues: CASSLAHRQGGYGYTF. The CDR3 DNA follows: TGTGCCAGCAGTTTAGCGCACAGACAGGGAGGATATGGCTACACCTTC.

This clonotype was seen more than once but under ten times. This sequence joins TRBV7-2 and TRBJ2-7; 8 nucleotides match TRBD2. The CDR3 spans 16 residues. CDR1 is SGHTA and CDR2 is FQGNSA in the germline V gene. V dropped 5 bases and J dropped 6; count of bases not matched to a gene: 15. This CDR3 reads CASSAKGGGISREQYF. The CDR3 nucleotides are TGTGCCAGCAGCGCAAAAGGCGGGGGGATATCGCGCGAGCAGTACTTC.

The chain links TRBV18 to TRBJ1-1; D unresolved. V shed 2 bases and J shed 8 bases, with 9 bases lying between them. Germline-derived CDR1 and CDR2 are KGHSH and LQKENI. This CDR3 is 12 amino acids long. The CDR3 region has the DNA TGTGCCAGCTCACCAATACAGTCCGAAGCTTTCTTT. This translates into CASSPIQSEAFF.

The chain joins TRBV12-3 or TRBV12-4 to TRBJ2-7; D might be TRBD1 (5 bases). V shed 5 bases and J shed 0 bases, with 8 bases lying between them. CDR3 length: 13 amino acids. The CDR3 sequence is CASSDSLSYEQYF. Written as DNA, the CDR3 is TGTGCCAGCAGTGACAGCCTCTCCTACGAGCAGTACTTC.

This sequence joins TRBV18 and TRBJ2-7; 7 bases align to TRBD1. The CDR3 spans 15 residues. Trimming removed 6 bases from V and 3 bases from J; junction bases left unmatched: 11. Germline assignment: CDR1 KGHSH and CDR2 LQKENI. The CDR3 DNA follows: TGTGCCAGCTCGAGCCTCGGGACAGCTCTCTACGAGCAGTACTTC. Amino acids: CASSSLGTALYEQYF. The complete variable domain, with remaining parts taken from reference TRBV18 and TRBJ2-7, reads NAGVMQNPRHLVRRRGQEARLRCSPMKGHSHVYWYRQLPEEGLKFMVYLQKENIIDESGMPKERFSAEFPKEGPSILRIQQVVRGDSAAYFCASSSLGTALYEQYFGPGTRLTVT.

This clonotype turned up a few times. J is TRBJ1-4 and V is TRBV2; D is unclear. The CDR3 loop spans 11 amino acids. Germline V CDR1 and CDR2: SNHLY, FYNNEI. The CDR3: CAWSFYEKLFF. DNA of the CDR3: TGTGCATGGAGTTTCTATGAAAAACTGTTTTTT.

This clonotype has more than one count but fewer than ten. V gene TRBV10-3 combines with J gene TRBJ2-2; 7 positions match TRBD1. CDR3 length: 15 amino acids. Germline V lookup: CDR1 ENHRY, CDR2 SYGVKD. V shed 2 bases and J 5 bases; nucleotides not matched to a gene: 5. The CDR3 region has the DNA TGTGCCATCAGTGAGGACAGGGTGGGGACCGGGGAGCTGTTTTTT. This gives the protein CAISEDRVGTGELFF.

The J gene is TRBJ2-1, the V gene TRBV9; D remains ambiguous. Germline CDR1 reads SGDLS; CDR2 reads YYNGEE. This CDR3 contains 13 residues. Trimming left V 0 bases short and J 8 bases short, with 9 bases between. This chain's CDR3 is CASSVGQTDEQFF. DNA for the CDR3: TGTGCCAGCAGCGTAGGCCAAACGGATGAGCAGTTCTTC.

In its sample, this clonotype was seen many times. This rearrangement joins TRBV7-6 to TRBJ2-3; weak D call: TRBD2 (6 bases). CDR1 is SGHVS and CDR2 is FNYEAQ in the germline V gene. The V and J ends lost 5 bases and 5 bases respectively, with 14 bases between them. The length of the CDR3 is 14 residues. The CDR3 here is CASSHGRGGDTQYF. CDR3 nucleotide sequence: TGTGCCAGCAGCCATGGGCGGGGTGGAGATACGCAGTATTTT.

This clonotype has ten or more counts. At one end the junction does not follow the germline gene, possibly because of a read error. CDR3 coding DNA: TGTGCTAGCAGTCAAAACAGGGCATTGGCGCCCCAGTACTTC. Protein product: CASSQNRALAPQYF. The chain employs TRBV7-7 and TRBJ2-5, with D maybe TRBD1 (6 bases). CDR3 length: 14 amino acids. The germline gives CDR1 SSHAT, CDR2 FNYEAQ (reference sequence). The full variable domain, rest sourced from reference TRBV7-7 and TRBJ2-5, is GAGVSQSPRYKVTKRGQDVTLRCDPISSHATLYWYQQALGQGPEFLTYFNYEAQPDKSGLPSDRFSAERPEGSISTLTIQRTEQRDSAMYRCASSQNRALAPQYFGPGTRLLVL.

In regard to this clonotype: This could be a read error, since a much larger clone is one nucleotide away. V is TRBV18 and J is TRBJ2-5; TRBD2 might be the D (5 bases). Germline CDR1 reads KGHSH; CDR2 reads LQKENI. V shed 1 base and J shed 5 bases, with 17 bases lying between them. The CDR3 has 16 residues. CDR3 region: CASSPRSVGVMETQYF. The CDR3, as DNA: TGTGCCAGCTCACCACGTTCAGTGGGAGTGATGGAGACCCAGTACTTC.

This clonotype was counted only a few times. The chain uses TRBV27 and TRBJ2-1, with TRBD2 as a possible D gene (5 bases). Trimming took off 7 bases at V and 3 bases at J, with 22 bases between the two ends. The CDR3 is 17 amino acids. From germline, CDR1 is MNHEY and CDR2 SMNVEV (reference sequence). As DNA, the CDR3 is TGTGCCAGCACCTCGGGAAAGCTCAGGCTCCTCTACAATGAGCAGTTCTTC. Residues: CASTSGKLRLLYNEQFF.

This clonotype was recorded many times. The chain joins TRBV12-3 or TRBV12-4 to TRBJ1-6, with D possibly being TRBD1 (5 bases). Trimming took 1 base from V and 6 from J, leaving 7 bases between them. The CDR3 is made up of 14 amino acids. CDR3 residues: CASSLDRSNSPLHF. CDR3 in DNA: TGTGCCAGCAGTTTAGACAGGAGTAATTCACCCCTCCACTTT.

This clonotype has a count of ten or more. The rearrangement links TRBV12-3 or TRBV12-4 to TRBJ2-1; D gene ambiguous. The CDR3 sequence is 15 residues long. V lost 4 bases and J lost 0, with 10 bases in between. The CDR3 DNA reads TGTGCCAGCAGTTCCGAGGTCCGCTCCTACAATGAGCAGTTCTTC. It encodes CASSSEVRSYNEQFF.

This chain uses TRBV6-6 with TRBJ2-1, with 8 bases that match TRBD2. The V segment lost 11 bases and the J segment 0 bases; nucleotides outside the gene matches: 3. This CDR3 is built from 13 residues. The germline V gene has CDR1 MNHNY and CDR2 SVGAGI (reference sequence). The CDR3 loop reads CAGGTSSYNEQFF. CDR3 DNA sequence: TGTGCCGGAGGGACTAGCTCCTACAATGAGCAGTTCTTC.

The J gene is TRBJ1-2, the V gene TRBV28; D is unresolved. CDR3 length: 11 amino acids. V lost 6 bases and J 7 bases, leaving 9 bases between the germline ends. Germline CDR1 reads MDHEN; CDR2 reads SYDVKM. The CDR3 nucleotides read TGTGCCAGCAGAAACATAGGTGGCTACACCTTC. Its protein is CASRNIGGYTF.

This clonotype was recorded a few times. The chain combines TRBV28 with TRBJ1-1; D might be TRBD1 (6 bases). The CDR3 sequence is 15 residues long. V dropped 6 bases and J dropped 1 base, with 15 bases sitting between them. Germline lookup yields CDR1 MDHEN and CDR2 SYDVKM. As DNA, the CDR3 is TGTGCCAGCAGCATCGGGGGGACAAAGAACACTGAAGCTTTCTTT. It yields the protein CASSIGGTKNTEAFF.

This clonotype has more than one count but fewer than ten. CDR3 in DNA: TGTGCCTGGAGTGTTGGCGGACCCAGCACAGATACGCAGTATTTT. This sequence encodes CAWSVGGPSTDTQYF. J is TRBJ2-3 and V is TRBV30; D remains ambiguous. CDR3 size: 15 residues. Trimming stripped 0 bases from V and 0 bases from J, with 10 bases between. Germline V gene sequence: CDR1 GTSNPN, CDR2 SVGIG (reference sequence). The full variable domain, completed using reference TRBV30 and TRBJ2-3, is SQTIHQWPATLVQPVGSPLSLECTVEGTSNPNLYWYRQAAGRGLQLLFYSVGIGQISSEVPQNLSASRPQDRQFILSSKKLLLSDSGFYLCAWSVGGPSTDTQYFGPGTRLTVL.

This clonotype was observed at least ten times. The chain is built from TRBV5-1 and TRBJ1-2, with 9 bases fitting TRBD1. The V segment lost 2 bases and the J segment 4 bases; nucleotides outside the gene matches: 12. The germline V gene has CDR1 SGHRS and CDR2 YFSETQ. This CDR3 is built from 17 residues. In DNA form, the CDR3 reads TGCGCCAGCAGCTTAGGACAGGGGCAAGGTTCCCTCTATGGCTACACCTTC. This sequence encodes CASSLGQGQGSLYGYTF.

This clonotype appeared a single time. The rearrangement links TRBV5-1 to TRBJ2-1; D possibly uses TRBD1 or TRBD2 (5 bases each). Germline lookup yields CDR1 SGHRS and CDR2 YFSETQ. The V and J ends lost 3 bases and 7 bases respectively, with 14 bases between them. This CDR3 spans 14 amino acids. The CDR3 sequence: CASSSLVGENEQFF. In nucleotides, the CDR3 is TGCGCCAGCAGCTCCTTGGTGGGGGAAAATGAGCAGTTCTTC.

This clonotype occurred many times. The V and J genes are TRBV15 and TRBJ2-2; TRBD1 might be the D (5 bases). CDR3 length: 14 residues. The germline CDR1 and CDR2 sequences are LNHNV and YYDKDF (reference sequence). V dropped 9 bases and J dropped 0 bases, with 11 bases sitting between them. The chain's CDR3 is CATRGLANTGELFF. The CDR3 DNA follows: TGTGCCACTAGGGGTCTAGCGAACACCGGGGAGCTGTTTTTT.

This clonotype has a handful of counts. The chain joins TRBV4-3 to TRBJ1-4, with D possibly matching TRBD1 (5 bases). This CDR3 has 21 residues. Trimming took off 0 bases at V and 0 bases at J, with 23 bases between the two ends. The germline V gene has CDR1 LGHNA and CDR2 YSLEER. The CDR3 loop is CASSQDPGGRTRFATNEKLFF. As DNA, the CDR3 is TGCGCCAGCAGCCAAGATCCGGGGGGTCGGACCCGGTTTGCAACTAATGAAAAACTGTTTTTT.

This clonotype was counted a few times. The chain couples TRBV24-1 to TRBJ1-1, with unresolved D. Looked up from germline, CDR1 is KGHDR and CDR2 is SFDVKD. Trimming took 2 bases from V and 0 from J, leaving 9 bases between them. The CDR3 spans 15 residues. CDR3 nucleotide sequence: TGTGCCACCAGTGATTCGGTGAGTCTGAACACTGAAGCTTTCTTT. It encodes CATSDSVSLNTEAFF.